The clone carrying this T cell receptor (beta chain) was picked up many times. What it binds is unknown. One end of the junction varies from germline; a read error may be responsible. This sample stems from a study of early T cells in non-severe SARS-CoV-2 infection. Study summary: The study sequenced bulk RNA from unsorted whole blood, with chains unpaired.

Study-wide points: Clonotype matching in VDJdb favored anti-spike CD8 responses and did not capture private and CD4 specificities.

Germline-derived CDR1 and CDR2 are MDHEN and SYDVKM. CDR3 length: 14 amino acids. Unique molecular identifiers (one per individual cDNA molecule) were attached. From the 5' RACE reads, TCRdb called clonotypes with MiXCR, one entry per CDR3 protein. The sample holds 70,000 to 85,000 distinct CDR3 sequences, over 9% seen once. This sequence originates from an adult who was a healthcare worker with PCR-confirmed SARS-CoV-2 infection or an uninfected control (not recorded which). Sample: whole blood. This sequence joins TRBV28 and TRBJ2-1; D perhaps matches TRBD2 (5 bases). In nucleotides, the CDR3 is TGTGCCAGCACCCTGGGAGTGTCCTACAATGAGCGGTTCTTC. Amino acids: CASTLGVSYNERFF.